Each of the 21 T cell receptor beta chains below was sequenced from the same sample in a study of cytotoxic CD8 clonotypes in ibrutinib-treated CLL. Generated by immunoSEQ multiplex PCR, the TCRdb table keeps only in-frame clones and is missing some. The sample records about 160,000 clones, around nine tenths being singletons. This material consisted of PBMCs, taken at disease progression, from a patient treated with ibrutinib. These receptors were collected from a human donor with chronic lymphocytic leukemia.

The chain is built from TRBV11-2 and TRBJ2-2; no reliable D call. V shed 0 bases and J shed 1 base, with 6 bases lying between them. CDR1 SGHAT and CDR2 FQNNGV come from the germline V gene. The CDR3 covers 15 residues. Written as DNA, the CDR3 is TGTGCCAGCAGCTTAGATATGTGGAACACCGGGGAGCTGTTTTTT. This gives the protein CASSLDMWNTGELFF.

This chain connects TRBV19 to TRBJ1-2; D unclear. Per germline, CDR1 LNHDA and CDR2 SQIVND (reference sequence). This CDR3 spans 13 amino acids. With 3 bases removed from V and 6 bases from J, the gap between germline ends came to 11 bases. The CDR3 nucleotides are TGTGCCAGTAGTATCTACATCCTAGATGGCTACACCTTC. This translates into CASSIYILDGYTF. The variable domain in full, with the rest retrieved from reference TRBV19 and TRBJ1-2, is DGGITQSPKYLFRKEGQNVTLSCEQNLNHDAMYWYRQDPGQGLRLIYYSQIVNDFQKGDIAEGYSVSREKKESFPLTVTSAQKNPTAFYLCASSIYILDGYTFGSGTRLTVV.

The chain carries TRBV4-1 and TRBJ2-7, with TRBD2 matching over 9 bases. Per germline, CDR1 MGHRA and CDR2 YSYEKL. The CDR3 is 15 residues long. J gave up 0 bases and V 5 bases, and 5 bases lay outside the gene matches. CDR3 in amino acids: CASSEAGGLSYEQYF. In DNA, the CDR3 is TGCGCCAGCAGCGAAGCGGGAGGCCTCTCCTACGAGCAGTACTTC.

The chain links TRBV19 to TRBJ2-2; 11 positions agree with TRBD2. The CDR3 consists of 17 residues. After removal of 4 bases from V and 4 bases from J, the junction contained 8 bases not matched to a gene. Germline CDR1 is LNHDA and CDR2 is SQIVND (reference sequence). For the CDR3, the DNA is TGTGCCAGTAGTAATGTCCTAGCGGGAGGTGTCACCGGGGAGCTGTTTTTT. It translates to CASSNVLAGGVTGELFF.

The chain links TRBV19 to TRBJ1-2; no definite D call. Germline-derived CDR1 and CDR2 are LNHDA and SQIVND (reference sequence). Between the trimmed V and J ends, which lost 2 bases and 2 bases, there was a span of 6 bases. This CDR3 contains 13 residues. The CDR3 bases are TGTGCCAGTAGTATATTGGGGAACTATGGCTACACCTTC. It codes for CASSILGNYGYTF.

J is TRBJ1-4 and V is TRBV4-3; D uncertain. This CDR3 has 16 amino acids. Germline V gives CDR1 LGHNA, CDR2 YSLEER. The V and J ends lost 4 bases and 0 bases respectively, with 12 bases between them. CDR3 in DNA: TGCGCCAGCAGCCCAATCGCCGGGGCAACTAATGAAAAACTGTTTTTT. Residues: CASSPIAGATNEKLFF.

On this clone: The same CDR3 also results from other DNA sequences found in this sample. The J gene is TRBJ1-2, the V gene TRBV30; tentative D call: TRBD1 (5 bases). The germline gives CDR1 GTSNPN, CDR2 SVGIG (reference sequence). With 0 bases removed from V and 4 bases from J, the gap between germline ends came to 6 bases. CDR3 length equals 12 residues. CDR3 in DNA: TGTGCCTGGAGTGTTGGGGGCTATGGCTACACCTTC. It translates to CAWSVGGYGYTF. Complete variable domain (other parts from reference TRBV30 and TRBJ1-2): SQTIHQWPATLVQPVGSPLSLECTVEGTSNPNLYWYRQAAGRGLQLLFYSVGIGQISSEVPQNLSASRPQDRQFILSSKKLLLSDSGFYLCAWSVGGYGYTFGSGTRLTVV.

CDR3 DNA sequence: TGTGCCAGCAGCTTAGTTGGGACAGGGAGTCGGAATGAGCAGTTCTTC. Translation gives CASSLVGTGSRNEQFF. V usage is TRBV7-2 and J usage is TRBJ2-1; 9 bases are a match to TRBD1. Looked up from germline, CDR1 is SGHTA and CDR2 is FQGNSA. V gave up 1 base and J gave up 7 bases; unmatched junction bases: 8. The CDR3 length is 16 residues. The variable domain in full, completed from reference TRBV7-2 and TRBJ2-1, reads GAGVSQSPSNKVTEKGKDVELRCDPISGHTALYWYRQSLGQGLEFLIYFQGNSAPDKSGLPSDRFSAERTGGSVSTLTIQRTQQEDSAVYLCASSLVGTGSRNEQFFGPGTRLTVL.

The CDR3 spells CASSLTTDTQYF. CDR3 DNA sequence: TGCGCCAGCAGCTTGACCACAGATACGCAGTATTTT. The chain recombines TRBV5-1 with TRBJ2-3, with D unclear. Deletions cut 1 base from V and 2 bases from J, with 2 bases between. The CDR3 has 12 amino acids. The germline V gene encodes CDR1 SGHRS and CDR2 YFSETQ.

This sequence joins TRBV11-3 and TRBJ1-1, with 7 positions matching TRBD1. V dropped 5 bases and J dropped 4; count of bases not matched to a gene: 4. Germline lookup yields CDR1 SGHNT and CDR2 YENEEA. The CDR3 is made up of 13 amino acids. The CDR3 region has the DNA TGTGCCAGCAGCGTCAGGGGGGGCACTGAAGCTTTCTTT. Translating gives CASSVRGGTEAFF.

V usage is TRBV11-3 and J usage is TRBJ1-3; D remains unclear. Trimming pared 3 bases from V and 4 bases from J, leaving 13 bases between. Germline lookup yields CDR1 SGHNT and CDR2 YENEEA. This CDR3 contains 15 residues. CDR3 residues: CASSFLRQSGNTIYF. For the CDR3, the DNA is TGTGCCAGCAGCTTTCTCCGGCAGAGCGGAAACACCATATATTTT.

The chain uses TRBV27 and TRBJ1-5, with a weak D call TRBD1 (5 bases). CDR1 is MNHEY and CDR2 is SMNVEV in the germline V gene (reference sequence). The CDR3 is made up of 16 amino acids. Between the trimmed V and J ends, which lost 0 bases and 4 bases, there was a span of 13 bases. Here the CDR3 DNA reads TGTGCCAGCAGTTTATCTTCGAGGGACCGTAATCAGCCCCAGCATTTT. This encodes CASSLSSRDRNQPQHF.

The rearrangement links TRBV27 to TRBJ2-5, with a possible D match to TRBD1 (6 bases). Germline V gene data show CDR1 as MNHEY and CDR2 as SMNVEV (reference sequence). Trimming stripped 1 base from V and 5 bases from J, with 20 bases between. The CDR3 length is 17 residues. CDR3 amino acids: CASSLFGWDIGSETQYF. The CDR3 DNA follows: TGTGCCAGCAGTTTATTTGGGTGGGACATAGGGTCGGAGACCCAGTACTTC.

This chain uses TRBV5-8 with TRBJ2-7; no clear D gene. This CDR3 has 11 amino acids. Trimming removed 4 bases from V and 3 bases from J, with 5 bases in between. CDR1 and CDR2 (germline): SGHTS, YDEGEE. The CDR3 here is CASSLDYEQYF. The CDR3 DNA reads TGTGCCAGCAGCCTTGACTACGAGCAGTACTTC.

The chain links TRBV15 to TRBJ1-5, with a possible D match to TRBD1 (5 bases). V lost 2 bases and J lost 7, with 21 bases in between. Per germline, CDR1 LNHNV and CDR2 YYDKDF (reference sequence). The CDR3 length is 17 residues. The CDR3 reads CATSRKSQGPVSQPQHF. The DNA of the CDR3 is TGTGCCACCAGCAGAAAATCCCAGGGACCCGTCAGCCAGCCCCAGCATTTT.

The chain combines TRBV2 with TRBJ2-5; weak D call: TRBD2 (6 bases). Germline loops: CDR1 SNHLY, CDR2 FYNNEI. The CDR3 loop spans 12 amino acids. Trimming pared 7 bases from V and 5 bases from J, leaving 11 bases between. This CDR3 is CASNLRGETQYF. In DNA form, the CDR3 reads TGTGCCAGCAACCTTCGGGGGGAGACCCAGTACTTC. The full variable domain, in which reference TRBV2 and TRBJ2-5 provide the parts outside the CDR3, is EPEVTQTPSHQVTQMGQEVILRCVPISNHLYFYWYRQILGQKVEFLVSFYNNEISEKSEIFDDQFSVERPDGSNFTLKIRSTKLEDSAMYFCASNLRGETQYFGPGTRLLVL.

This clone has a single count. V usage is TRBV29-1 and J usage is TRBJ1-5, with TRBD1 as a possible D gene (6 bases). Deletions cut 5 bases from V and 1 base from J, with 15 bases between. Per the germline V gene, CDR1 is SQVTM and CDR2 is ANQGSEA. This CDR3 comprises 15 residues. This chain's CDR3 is CSVTEGGQSNQPQHF. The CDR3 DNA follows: TGCAGCGTTACCGAGGGGGGGCAAAGCAATCAGCCCCAGCATTTT.

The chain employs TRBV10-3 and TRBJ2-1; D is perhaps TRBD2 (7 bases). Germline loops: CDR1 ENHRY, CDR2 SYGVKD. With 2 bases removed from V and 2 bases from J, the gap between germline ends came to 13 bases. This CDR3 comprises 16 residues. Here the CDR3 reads CAISETWGGAYNEQFF. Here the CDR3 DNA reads TGTGCCATCAGTGAGACATGGGGGGGCGCCTACAATGAGCAGTTCTTC.

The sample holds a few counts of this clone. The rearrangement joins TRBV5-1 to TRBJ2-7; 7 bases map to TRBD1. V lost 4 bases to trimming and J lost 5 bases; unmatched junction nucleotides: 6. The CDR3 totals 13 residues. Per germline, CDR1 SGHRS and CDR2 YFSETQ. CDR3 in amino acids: CASSKPQGDEQYF. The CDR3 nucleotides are TGCGCCAGCAGCAAACCCCAGGGGGACGAGCAGTACTTC.

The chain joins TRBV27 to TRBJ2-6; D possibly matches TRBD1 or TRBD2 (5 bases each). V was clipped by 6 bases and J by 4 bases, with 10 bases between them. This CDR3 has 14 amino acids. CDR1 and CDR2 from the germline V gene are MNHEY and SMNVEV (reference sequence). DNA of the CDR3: TGTGCCAGCAGCCCGGGGCAGGGGGCCAACGTCCTGACTTTC. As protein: CASSPGQGANVLTF.

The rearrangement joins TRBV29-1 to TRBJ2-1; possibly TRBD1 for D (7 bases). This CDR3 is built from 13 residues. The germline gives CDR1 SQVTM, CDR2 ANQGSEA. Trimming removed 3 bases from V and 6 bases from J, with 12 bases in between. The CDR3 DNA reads TGCAGCGTTGAGGAGGGGGCCGGCAATGAGCAGTTCTTC. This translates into CSVEEGAGNEQFF.